These T cell receptor beta chains were read from a single sample in a study of T cells in Graves' hyperthyroidism and ophthalmopathy. TCRdb processed the multiplex PCR reads anew with MiXCR; each CDR3 protein has one entry. The table shows 450,000 to 650,000 distinct CDR3 sequences, with approximately 15% occurring only once. Sequencing input: blood. The receptors come from a woman aged 18 to 35 with Graves' ophthalmopathy. CDR3s include the opening cysteine and the closing phenylalanine or tryptophan. A D gene is named only where the DNA matches it firmly. Rows may omit the clone size; those that give it use once, few, many or a size class.

D gene	V gene	clone size	J gene	CDR3 length	CDR3 DNA	CDR3 protein
TRBD1	TRBV2	many	TRBJ2-5	11	TGTGCCGGGGGACAGCAAGAGACCCAGTACTTC	CAGGQQETQYF
-	TRBV7-9	-	TRBJ2-7	14	TGTGCCAGCAGCCAGCGGACCAACTACTACGAGCAGTACTTC	CASSQRTNYYEQYF
-	TRBV5-1	many	TRBJ2-1	17	TGCGCCAGCAGCGCTAACGGAAGGCGGAGCTCCTACAATGAGCAGTTCTTC	CASSANGRRSSYNEQFF
-	TRBV9	many	TRBJ2-7	14	TGTGCCAGCAGCGTAGCTCCCGATGCCTACGAGCAGTACTTC	CASSVAPDAYEQYF
-	TRBV30	many	TRBJ1-6	14	TGTGCCTGCCAGGCCAGCTCCTATAATTCACCCCTCCACTTT	CACQASSYNSPLHF
TRBD1	TRBV12-3/TRBV12-4	many	TRBJ1-1	14	TGTGCCAGCAGGCGGGACAGGGGATTCACTGAAGCTTTCTTT	CASRRDRGFTEAFF
-	TRBV20-1	many	TRBJ2-4	14	TGCAGTGCCATCAGACCCGGGGCCAAAAACATTCAGTACTTC	CSAIRPGAKNIQYF
-	TRBV4-1	few	TRBJ1-5	15	TGCGCCAGCAGCCCAGCCTGGGAGATCAATCAGCCCCAGCATTTT	CASSPAWEINQPQHF
TRBD1	TRBV2	many	TRBJ1-5	14	TGTGCCAGCAGTACTGGGACAGACCCTCAGCCCCAGCATTTT	CASSTGTDPQPQHF
TRBD2	TRBV6-1	many	TRBJ2-7	17	TGTGCCAGCAGTTACCTCGGGGAAGCGGGAGTTGGTTACGAGCAGTACTTC	CASSYLGEAGVGYEQYF
-	TRBV12-3/TRBV12-4	many	TRBJ2-2	14	TGTGCCAGCAATCCCGGACTTAACACCGGGGAGCTGTTTTTT	CASNPGLNTGELFF
-	TRBV6-1	many	TRBJ1-2	13	TGTGCCAGCAGGCCTGGACGGGGCTATGGCTACACCTTC	CASRPGRGYGYTF
TRBD2	TRBV7-2	few	TRBJ2-7	16	TGTGCCAGCAGTCCCCGGACTAGCGGGATCTCCTACGAGCAGTACTTC	CASSPRTSGISYEQYF
TRBD1	TRBV28	many	TRBJ1-2	13	TGTGCCAACTCACGACAGGGGGCAAATGGCTACACCTTC	CANSRQGANGYTF
-	TRBV10-3	few	TRBJ1-5	12	TGTGCCATCAGTGAAGCAAATCAGCCCCAGCATTTT	CAISEANQPQHF
-	TRBV4-1	many	TRBJ1-6	15	TGCGCCAGCAGCCAAGATGGGACGGGTAATTCACCCCTCCACTTT	CASSQDGTGNSPLHF
-	TRBV27	few	TRBJ2-2	15	TGTGCCAGCAGTTTAAGCAGATCGAACACCGGGGAGCTGTTTTTT	CASSLSRSNTGELFF
-	TRBV5-1	many	TRBJ2-1	16	TGCGCCAGCAGCTTGGAAGGGGATCACTCCTACAATGAGCAGTTCTTC	CASSLEGDHSYNEQFF
-	TRBV20-1	many	TRBJ1-6	13	TGCAGTGCTAGTGCGCAGGGGAATTCACCCCTCCACTTT	CSASAQGNSPLHF
TRBD1	TRBV27	few	TRBJ1-4	15	TGTGCCAGCCACGGACTCTACAGGGGGCATGAAAAACTGTTTTTT	CASHGLYRGHEKLFF
TRBD1	TRBV10-3	-	TRBJ2-7	14	TGTGCCATCAGTGAGTCTCAGGGGGCCTACGAGCAGTACTTC	CAISESQGAYEQYF
TRBD2	TRBV7-9	many	TRBJ2-7	13	TGTGCCAGCAGCTCGGGGGGTGAGAACGAGCAGTACTTC	CASSSGGENEQYF
TRBD1	TRBV6-1	-	TRBJ1-2	16	TGTGCCAGCAGTGAAGTTGTGGGGACAGGGGTTTATGGCTACACCTTC	CASSEVVGTGVYGYTF
TRBD1	TRBV7-9	-	TRBJ2-7	16	TGTGCCAGCAGCTTAGCCGGGACAGGCGAGCCCTACGAGCAGTACTTC	CASSLAGTGEPYEQYF
-	TRBV11-3	-	TRBJ1-3	14	TGTGCCAGCAGCCCCCGGACGTCTGGAAACACCATATATTTT	CASSPRTSGNTIYF
TRBD1	TRBV4-3	many	TRBJ1-1	14	TGCGCCAGCAGCCAACAGACAGGGGACACTGAAGCTTTCTTT	CASSQQTGDTEAFF
TRBD2	TRBV20-1	-	TRBJ2-7	15	TGCAGTGCTAGGGCCGGGACTAGCGGGAGCAACGAGCAGTACTTC	CSARAGTSGSNEQYF
-	TRBV6-1	many	TRBJ2-3	14	TGTGCCAGCAGAAGGGGGGCCTACACAGATACGCAGTATTTT	CASRRGAYTDTQYF
-	TRBV28	many	TRBJ2-7	12	TGTGCCAGCAGGGCTAGGGTCTACGAGCAGTACTTC	CASRARVYEQYF
TRBD1	TRBV28	many	TRBJ2-2	17	TGTGCCAGCAGGCCAAGGACAGGGACCCTCAACACCGGGGAGCTGTTTTTT	CASRPRTGTLNTGELFF
TRBD1	TRBV10-3	many	TRBJ1-1	11	TGTGCCATCAGAGGACAGGAGGAAGCTTTCTTT	CAIRGQEEAFF
-	TRBV11-3	-	TRBJ1-1	15	TGTGCCAGCAGCTTTTCGGTATACCGGGACACTGAAGCTTTCTTT	CASSFSVYRDTEAFF
TRBD1	TRBV20-1	many	TRBJ1-5	14	TGCAGTGCTAGAGGGACAGGGGGCAGTCAGCCCCAGCATTTT	CSARGTGGSQPQHF
-	TRBV19	few	TRBJ1-5	13	TGTGCCAGTAGCCCCGTTGGCAATCAGCCCCAGCATTTT	CASSPVGNQPQHF
-	TRBV11-3	many	TRBJ2-5	15	TGTGCCAGCAGCTTATACGACCGAGAAGAAGAGACCCAGTACTTC	CASSLYDREEETQYF
TRBD2	TRBV18	few	TRBJ2-3	16	TGTGCCAGCTCACCACAGGGCGGGAGGCCCCCGGATACGCAGTATTTT	CASSPQGGRPPDTQYF
-	TRBV6-2/TRBV6-3	many	TRBJ2-3	16	TGTGCCAGCAGTTACTCGGTTGAGGAAAGCACAGATACGCAGTATTTT	CASSYSVEESTDTQYF
TRBD2	TRBV5-6	-	TRBJ2-3	16	TGTGCCAGCAGCTTGCATAAGGGAGGGTTAACAGATACGCAGTATTTT	CASSLHKGGLTDTQYF
-	TRBV10-3	few	TRBJ2-1	13	TGTGCCATCAGTGAAAGGGGGGGCAATGAGCAGTTCTTC	CAISERGGNEQFF
TRBD2	TRBV6-5	many	TRBJ2-1	15	TGTGCCAGCAGTTGGCAACTAGCGGGGAGCAATGAGCAGTTCTTC	CASSWQLAGSNEQFF
TRBD2	TRBV6-1	-	TRBJ2-7	15	TGTGCCAGCAGCCGACTAGCGGGAGGTGCCTACGAGCAGTACTTC	CASSRLAGGAYEQYF
-	TRBV7-9	-	TRBJ2-2	13	TGTGCCAGCAGCCCCCGGGTAGGCGGGGAGCTGTTTTTT	CASSPRVGGELFF
-	TRBV12-3/TRBV12-4	few	TRBJ1-2	16	TGTGCCAGCAGTTTAATGGGAGGGACTTCTTCCTATGGCTACACCTTC	CASSLMGGTSSYGYTF
TRBD1	TRBV6-1	many	TRBJ2-7	14	TGTGCCAGCAGGAACCGACAGGGTCCGGGCGAGCAGTACTTC	CASRNRQGPGEQYF
-	TRBV28	many	TRBJ2-1	15	TGTGCCAGCAGTTTACCCACAATGCTCGGGAATGAGCAGTTCTTC	CASSLPTMLGNEQFF
-	TRBV11-2	many	TRBJ2-1	11	TGTGCCAGCAGCCCTTTGACGGGACAGTTCTTC	CASSPLTGQFF
TRBD2	TRBV6-1	many	TRBJ2-3	14	TGTGCCAGCAGTCTAGCGGGAGGGCCTCATACGCAGTATTTT	CASSLAGGPHTQYF
-	TRBV20-1	many	TRBJ1-1	15	TGCAGTGCTAGAGATTCCGCCGTCTTAGACACTGAAGCTTTCTTT	CSARDSAVLDTEAFF
TRBD1	TRBV28	-	TRBJ1-2	13	TGTGCCAGCCTACAGGGGAGCCACTATGGCTACACCTTC	CASLQGSHYGYTF
TRBD1	TRBV12-5	-	TRBJ1-5	16	TGTGCTAGTGGTTTGGTACTGAGGGGGCGGTATCAGCCCCAGCATTTT	CASGLVLRGRYQPQHF